The entry below gives a single T cell receptor beta chain sequence along with its context. Its antigen has not been determined. No base qualities exist here, and no much larger clone lies one base off it. The record originates from a study of cytomegalovirus exposure and HLA in healthy donors (dated 2017 in TCRdb). Looking at the study overall: In an earlier analysis of roughly 500 of the donors, 250 to 350 Gb of sequence data and roughly 100 million unique TCR beta sequences from about 180 million T cells were reported. Approximately 310 gigabases of sequencing data and around 80 million unique TCR sequences made up an early release that covered several hundred HLA-typed donors. Of the 300 to 450 genotyped donors, more than 75% were placed in the genetic ancestry cluster associated with self-reported Caucasian donors. The aim of the study was to test whether cataloging public T cell receptors could identify signatures of past pathogen exposure. Using immunosequencing, the study profiled T cell repertoires from 666 subjects and related those repertoires to cytomegalovirus serostatus. Besides the first cohort of 666 subjects, a separate validation cohort made up of 90 to 150 different subjects was used. The study combined high-throughput TCR immunosequencing, statistical association of individual TCRs with disease status, and machine learning to predict cytomegalovirus infection status. In a later analysis, previously published TCR beta repertoires from 600 to 850 donors were re-analyzed and high-resolution HLA genotyping was added so that TCR occurrence patterns could be studied. In the later analysis, no new phenotypic data were used to find candidate immune exposures; instead, reliance was placed on TCR beta sequences and their occurrence across donors. An earlier analysis of around 580 of the donors used high-throughput TCR beta sequencing to judge whether each TCR beta V gene segment behaved as functional or pseudogenic. Alongside the repertoire data, information on donor age, sex, ethnicity and CMV serostatus was compiled. In a later genetic analysis, genome-wide SNP genotypes for about 65% of the roughly 670 donors were used, and that subset was treated as a discovery cohort. Every repertoire in the discovery cohort had been generated on one and the same sequencing platform. Both class I and class II loci were covered by HLA typing, at four-digit resolution. Typing coverage differed by locus: A, B, C, DRB1 and DQB1 were typed in roughly 620-630 donors, DQA1 in around 500, DPA1 in 606, and DPB1 in just under 490. Roughly 5 DR-DQ haplotypes were handled as single units for association and clustering, since linkage in the cohort was strong. Across about 370 genotyped donors of the cohort, an average of approximately 220,000 unique TCR beta nucleotide sequences per donor were sequenced, and 15% to 20% of those sequences were non-productive. Here is what the overall study found, with its caveats: The authors suggested that the approach could potentially be extended to other disease states and immunological phenotypes. The cohort was sequenced for TCR beta chains only, and without alpha or paired-chain data the features that could be detected were limited. Most CMV-associated TCR beta chains appeared to be HLA-restricted in a later analysis, and the HLA associations seemed to be driven largely by CMV exposure. A further reported finding was that TCR beta sequences accurately predicted the HLA-A and HLA-B alleles for most subjects in the first cohort. When HLA alleles, especially DR and DQ, strongly co-occurred, attributing TCR associations to individual alleles was difficult. According to a later genetic analysis, donors in an Asian-associated ancestry cluster had fewer N-insertions in productive TCRs than the roughly 670-donor mean. Most TCR sequences were observed very rarely across donors, whereas some public TCRs were present in many individuals. In the study, approximately 150 TCR beta chains were listed as associated with cytomegalovirus. The classifier was reported to diagnose cytomegalovirus status with high specificity and sensitivity in both the original cohort and the validation cohort. A cluster of highly shared sequence variants was judged likely to be a technical artifact of the sequencing pipeline. The only immune exposure information available for the cohort was CMV serostatus. About 17 rarely observed V segments, including chromosome 9 orphons, were excluded from the earlier analysis of some 590 of the donors because counts were too low. V-gene and J-gene trimming of TCR beta chains was associated with a missense DCLRE1C variant in a later genetic analysis, and the association was replicated in an independent cohort. The 87-base-pair reads could not distinguish some IMGT-functional V segments, including TRBV6-2 and TRBV6-3, so those segments were excluded. In a later analysis, HLA-associated TCR beta chains were found to be more clonally expanded and to have lower generation probabilities than equally common non-associated chains. Sequencing depth was assumed to be roughly uniform across donors in the presence/absence analyses, though that assumption may not hold. Correlated functional status among segregating V segments might be attributable to linkage disequilibrium, but an unknown experimental factor could not be ruled out. In a later analysis, 16,951 TCR beta sequences were associated with specific HLA alleles at a false discovery rate of 0.05. HLA typing was unavailable for some donors at each locus, so association tests used only the typed subset. In an earlier analysis of roughly 560 of the donors, most TCR beta V segments were observed in productive rearrangements about 90% or about 30% of the time, broadly matching IMGT annotations. A few of the identified cytomegalovirus-associated TCR beta chains were confirmed in vitro to be specific for cytomegalovirus antigens. In a later analysis, TCR association rates were found to vary across HLA loci, with the most associated TCRs seen for DRB1 alleles and the fewest for HLA-C alleles. According to a later analysis, parvovirus B19, influenza, CMV and Epstein-Barr virus appeared linked to several top co-occurrence clusters.

Taken from the germline V gene (reference sequence), the CDR1 and CDR2 loops are GTSNPN and SVGIG. V was cut back by 0 bases and J by 13 bases, leaving a gap of 12 bases between them. The CDR3 runs 12 amino acids, cysteine and phenylalanine included. Only CDR3 DNA is held: 36 bases, read in frame from base 1. Library method: the immunoSEQ multiplex PCR assay. A mixture of 60 forward primers for TCR Vbeta segments and 13 reverse primers for TCR Jbeta segments was used in the multiplex PCR. A multiplex PCR assay on genomic DNA amplified the CDR3 region of rearranged TCR beta genes. The Illumina HiSeq System was used to sequence the amplified TCR beta libraries as 87-base-pair reads. The study's processing was this. A later analysis tallied 75 million to 85 million unique TCR beta chains across the 666 repertoires, and around 10 million of those chains were shared by two or more donors. Raw reads were error-corrected and collapsed into unique sequences with a nearest-neighbor algorithm that merged closely related sequences to remove PCR and sequencing errors. V, D and J gene segments were assigned by aligning CDR3 sequences to IMGT reference sequences. For a sequence to be retained, at least a six-nucleotide match to both a V gene segment and a J gene segment was required. A rearrangement was called productive if the CDR3 had no stop codons and remained in frame with V and J, and every other rearrangement was called non-productive. Following IMGT convention, CDR3 was defined as the stretch from the second conserved V-encoded cysteine up to the conserved J-encoded phenylalanine. Sequences without an unambiguous match to a single V gene segment were excluded from the earlier analysis of about 640 of the donors. An earlier analysis of around 600 of the donors classified V segments as functional when productive rearrangements were above 56.7% and as segregating when the standard deviation between donors was above 5%. A statistical classification framework was developed to diagnose cytomegalovirus status using the catalog of TCR beta chain sequences. V and J gene assignment, in a later analysis, came from comparing TCR nucleotide sequences with IMGT/GENE-DB human TR gene sequences. In a later analysis, CDR3 sequences and most-parsimonious VDJ recombination scenarios were assigned using the TCRdist pipeline. In a later analysis, each TCR beta chain was defined by its CDR3 amino acid sequence together with its V-gene family, and reads without a unique V-gene family were excluded. A later analysis removed several hundred highly shared, low-generation-probability nucleotide sequences to deal with suspected cross-contamination and a sequencing artifact. For each public chain, a later analysis derived a clonal expansion index from normalized ranks of inferred template counts within each repertoire. In a later analysis, generation probabilities were computed with a VDJ recombination model fitted to out-of-frame rearrangements, and the resulting probabilities were checked against IGoR. A later analysis scored TCR-TCR, TCR-HLA and TCR-CMV co-occurrence with hypergeometric tests, applying a repertoire-size bias correction to TCR pairs. False discovery rates were estimated in a later analysis by permuting HLA or CMV assignments 20 times. In a later analysis, co-occurring TCRs were grouped with DBSCAN, and TCRdist sequence similarity was added when clustering was performed within HLA-allele-positive subsets. Repertoires with fewer than 30,000 or more than 120,000 public chains were left out of co-occurrence clustering, as were a few repertoires with anomalous nucleotide sharing. The clones in this table, taken by TCRdb from immuneACCESS, are in-frame only. Not every clone is retained; where verified, under half of the shortfall comes from an unresolved V gene, and the cause of the rest is unknown. The V and J calls and clone size are taken from that table; D and trimming were inferred from the DNA. This sample gives 95,000 to 100,000 clones in total; roughly 80% of them show up just once. The ten largest clones take up approximately 15% of the sample.

The cohort consisted of 650 to 700 healthy bone marrow donors. At the time of sampling, all cohort members were nominally healthy, though unrecorded immune exposures were likely present. The donor was CMV seropositive and was included in the group of 290 or so seropositive cohort members. Every donor gave a peripheral blood sample, and the peripheral blood mononuclear cells from that sample were used for TCR beta sequencing. The Qiagen DNeasy Blood Extraction Kit was used to extract genomic DNA from the blood cell samples. The sequence links TRBV30 to TRBJ2-2, and TRBD2 may be the D gene, going by 7 matching bases. The source material was PBMCs. The receptor's source is a man aged 55 to 70 in good health and CMV-seropositive. The DNA sequence reads TGTGCCTGGAGTGTAGGGGGGGCCACGCTGTTTTTT. The resulting protein is CAWSVGGATLFF.